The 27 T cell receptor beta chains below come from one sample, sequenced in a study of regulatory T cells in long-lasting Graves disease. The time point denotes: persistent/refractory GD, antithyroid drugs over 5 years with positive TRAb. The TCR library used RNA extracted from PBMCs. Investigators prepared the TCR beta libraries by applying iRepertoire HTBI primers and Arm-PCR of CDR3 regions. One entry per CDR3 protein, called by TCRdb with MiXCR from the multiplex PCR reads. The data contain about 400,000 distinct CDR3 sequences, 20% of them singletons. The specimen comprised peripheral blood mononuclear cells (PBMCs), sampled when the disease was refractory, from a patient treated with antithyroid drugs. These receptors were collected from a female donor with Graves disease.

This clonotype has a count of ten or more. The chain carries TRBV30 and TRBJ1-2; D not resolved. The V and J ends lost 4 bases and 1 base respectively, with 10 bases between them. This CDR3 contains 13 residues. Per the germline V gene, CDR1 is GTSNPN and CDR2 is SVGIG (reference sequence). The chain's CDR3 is CAWTPSNNYGYTF. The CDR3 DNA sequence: TGTGCCTGGACGCCGTCAAATAACTATGGCTACACCTTC.

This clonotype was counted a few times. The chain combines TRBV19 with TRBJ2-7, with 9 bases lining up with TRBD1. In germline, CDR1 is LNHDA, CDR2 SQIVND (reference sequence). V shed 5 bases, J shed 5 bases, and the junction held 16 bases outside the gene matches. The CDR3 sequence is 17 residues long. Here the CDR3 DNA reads TGTGCCAGTAGTCCAACCGGTGGGGGGACAGGGCTCCACGAGCAGTACTTC. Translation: CASSPTGGGTGLHEQYF.

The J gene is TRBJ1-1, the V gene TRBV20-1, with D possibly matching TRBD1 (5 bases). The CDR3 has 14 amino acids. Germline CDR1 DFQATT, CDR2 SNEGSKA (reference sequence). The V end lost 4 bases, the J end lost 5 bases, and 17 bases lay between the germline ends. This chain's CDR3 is CSAITGAGGTEAFF. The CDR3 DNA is TGCAGTGCTATCACGGGCGCGGGGGGAACTGAAGCTTTCTTT.

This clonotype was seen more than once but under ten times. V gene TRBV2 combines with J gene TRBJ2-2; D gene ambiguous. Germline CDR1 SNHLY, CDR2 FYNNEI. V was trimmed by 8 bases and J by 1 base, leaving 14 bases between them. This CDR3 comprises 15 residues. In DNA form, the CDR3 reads TGTGCCAGCGGTTCGGGCGGCCTGAACACCGGGGAGCTGTTTTTT. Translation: CASGSGGLNTGELFF.

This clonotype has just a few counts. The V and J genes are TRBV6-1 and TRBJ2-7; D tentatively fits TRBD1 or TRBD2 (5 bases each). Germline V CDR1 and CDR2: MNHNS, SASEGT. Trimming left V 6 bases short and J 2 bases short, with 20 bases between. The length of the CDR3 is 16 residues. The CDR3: CASSLGTPVAAYEQYF. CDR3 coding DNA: TGTGCCAGCAGCCTTGGGACGCCGGTAGCTGCCTACGAGCAGTACTTC.

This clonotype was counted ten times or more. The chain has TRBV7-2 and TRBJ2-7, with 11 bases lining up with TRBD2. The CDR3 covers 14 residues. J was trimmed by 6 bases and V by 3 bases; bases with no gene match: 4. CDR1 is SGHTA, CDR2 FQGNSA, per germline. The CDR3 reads CASSLVGLAGEQYF. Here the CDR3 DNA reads TGTGCCAGCAGCTTGGTAGGACTAGCGGGCGAGCAGTACTTC.

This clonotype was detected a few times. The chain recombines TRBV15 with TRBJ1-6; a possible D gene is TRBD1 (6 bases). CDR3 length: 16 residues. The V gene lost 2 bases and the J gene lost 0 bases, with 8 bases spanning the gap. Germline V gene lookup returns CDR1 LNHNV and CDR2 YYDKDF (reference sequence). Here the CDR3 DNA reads TGTGCCACCAGCAGAACAGGGAGCTCCTATAATTCACCCCTCCACTTT. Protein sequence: CATSRTGSSYNSPLHF.

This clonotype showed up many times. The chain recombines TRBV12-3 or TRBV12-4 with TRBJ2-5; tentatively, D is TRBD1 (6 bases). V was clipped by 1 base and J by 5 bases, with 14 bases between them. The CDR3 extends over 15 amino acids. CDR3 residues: CASSLEAQGMETQYF. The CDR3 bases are TGTGCCAGCAGTTTAGAGGCTCAGGGGATGGAGACCCAGTACTTC.

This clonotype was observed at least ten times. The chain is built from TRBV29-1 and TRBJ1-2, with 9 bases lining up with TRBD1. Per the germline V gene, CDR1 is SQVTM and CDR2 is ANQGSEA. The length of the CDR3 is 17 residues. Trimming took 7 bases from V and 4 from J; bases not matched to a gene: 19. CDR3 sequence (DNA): TGCAGCGCCGAAACGGGACAGGGCTCGACCTCCTTCTATGGCTACACCTTC. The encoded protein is CSAETGQGSTSFYGYTF.

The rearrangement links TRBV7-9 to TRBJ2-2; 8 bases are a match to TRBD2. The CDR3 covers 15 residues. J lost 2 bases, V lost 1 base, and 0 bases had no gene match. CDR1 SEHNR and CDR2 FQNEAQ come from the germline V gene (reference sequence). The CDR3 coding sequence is TGTGCCAGCAGCTTAGGGACTAGCAACACCGGGGAGCTGTTTTTT. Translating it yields CASSLGTSNTGELFF.

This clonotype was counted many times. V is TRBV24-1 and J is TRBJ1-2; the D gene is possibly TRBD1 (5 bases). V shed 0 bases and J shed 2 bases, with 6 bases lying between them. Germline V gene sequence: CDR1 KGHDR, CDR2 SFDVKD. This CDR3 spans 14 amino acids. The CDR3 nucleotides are TGTGCCACCAGTGATTTGTACAGGAACTATGGCTACACCTTC. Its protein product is CATSDLYRNYGYTF.

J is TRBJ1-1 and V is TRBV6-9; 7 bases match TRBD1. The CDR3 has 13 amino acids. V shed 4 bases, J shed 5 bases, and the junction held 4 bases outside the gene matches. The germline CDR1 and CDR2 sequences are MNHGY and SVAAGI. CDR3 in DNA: TGTGCCAGCAGTTCAGGGACAGTTACTGAAGCTTTCTTT. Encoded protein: CASSSGTVTEAFF.

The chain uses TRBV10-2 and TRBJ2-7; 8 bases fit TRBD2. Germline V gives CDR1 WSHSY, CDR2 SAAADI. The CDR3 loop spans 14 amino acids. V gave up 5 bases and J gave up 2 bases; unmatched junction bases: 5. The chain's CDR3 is CASSPGTRPYEQYF. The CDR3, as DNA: TGCGCCAGCAGTCCCGGGACTAGACCCTACGAGCAGTACTTC.

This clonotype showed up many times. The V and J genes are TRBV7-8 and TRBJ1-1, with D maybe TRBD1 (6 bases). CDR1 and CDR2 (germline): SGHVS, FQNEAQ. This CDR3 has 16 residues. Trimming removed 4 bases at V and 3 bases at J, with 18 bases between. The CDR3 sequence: CASSSKTGPRDTEAFF. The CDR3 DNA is TGTGCCAGCAGCTCAAAAACAGGGCCTAGGGACACTGAAGCTTTCTTT.

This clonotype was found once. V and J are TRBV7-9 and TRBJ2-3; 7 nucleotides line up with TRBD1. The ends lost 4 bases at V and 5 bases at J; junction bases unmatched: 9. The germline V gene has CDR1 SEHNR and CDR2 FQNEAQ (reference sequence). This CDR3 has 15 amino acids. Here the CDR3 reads CASSSYRGWGDTQYF. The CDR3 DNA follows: TGTGCCAGCAGCTCCTACAGGGGCTGGGGAGATACGCAGTATTTT.

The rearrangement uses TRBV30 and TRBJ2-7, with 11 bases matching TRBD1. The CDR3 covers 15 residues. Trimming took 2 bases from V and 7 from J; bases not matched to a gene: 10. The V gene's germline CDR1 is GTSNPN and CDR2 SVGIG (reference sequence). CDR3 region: CAWSLGGQGAWEQYF. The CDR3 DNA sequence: TGTGCCTGGAGTTTGGGAGGACAGGGGGCGTGGGAGCAGTACTTC.

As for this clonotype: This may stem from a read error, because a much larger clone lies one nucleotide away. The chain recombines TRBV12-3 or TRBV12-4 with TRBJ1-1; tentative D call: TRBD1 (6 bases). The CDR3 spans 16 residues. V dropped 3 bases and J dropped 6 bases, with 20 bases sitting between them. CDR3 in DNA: TGTGCCAGCAGTTTTGGGACGAACAGGGTGGGCGCTGAAGCTTTCTTT. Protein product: CASSFGTNRVGAEAFF.

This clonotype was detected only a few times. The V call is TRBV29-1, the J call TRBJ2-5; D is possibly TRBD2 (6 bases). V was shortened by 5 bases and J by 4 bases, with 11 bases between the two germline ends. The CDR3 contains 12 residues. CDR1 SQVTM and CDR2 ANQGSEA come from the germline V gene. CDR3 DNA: TGCAGCGTTATTTTGGGGGGAGAGACCCAGTACTTC. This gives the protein CSVILGGETQYF. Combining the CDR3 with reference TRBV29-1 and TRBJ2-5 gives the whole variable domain SAVISQKPSRDICQRGTSLTIQCQVDSQVTMMFWYRQQPGQSLTLIATANQGSEATYESGFVIDKFPISRPNLTFSTLTVSNMSPEDSSIYLCSVILGGETQYFGPGTRLLVL.

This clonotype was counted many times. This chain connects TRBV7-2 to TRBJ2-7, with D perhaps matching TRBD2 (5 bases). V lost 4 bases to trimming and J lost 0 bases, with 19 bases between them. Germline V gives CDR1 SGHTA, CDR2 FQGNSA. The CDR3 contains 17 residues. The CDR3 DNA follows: TGTGCCAGCAGCTCATTTGGCCCCAGCGGAAGCTCCTACGAGCAGTACTTC. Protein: CASSSFGPSGSSYEQYF.

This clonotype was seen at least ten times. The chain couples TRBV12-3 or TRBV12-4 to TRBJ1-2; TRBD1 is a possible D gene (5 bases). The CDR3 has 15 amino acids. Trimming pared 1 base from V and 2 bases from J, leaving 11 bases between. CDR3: CASSLVGRENYGYTF. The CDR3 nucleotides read TGTGCCAGCAGTTTAGTCGGCAGGGAGAACTATGGCTACACCTTC.

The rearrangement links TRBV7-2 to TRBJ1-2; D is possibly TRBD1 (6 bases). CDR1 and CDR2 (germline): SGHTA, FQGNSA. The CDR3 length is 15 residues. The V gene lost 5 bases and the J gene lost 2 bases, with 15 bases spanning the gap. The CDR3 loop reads CASSPGTRSNYGYTF. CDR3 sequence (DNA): TGTGCCAGCAGCCCAGGGACAAGGAGCAACTATGGCTACACCTTC.

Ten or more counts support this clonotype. In nucleotides, the CDR3 is TGTGCCAGCAGTTTATTCGATTTAAGTAGCGGGAGCTCCTACGAGCAGTACTTC. As protein: CASSLFDLSSGSSYEQYF. The J gene is TRBJ2-7, the V gene TRBV27; TRBD2 matches at 9 bases. The V and J ends lost 1 base and 0 bases, in that order; junction bases with no gene match: 10. The germline gives CDR1 MNHEY, CDR2 SMNVEV (reference sequence). This CDR3 has 18 amino acids.

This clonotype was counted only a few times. The CDR3 DNA sequence: TGTGCCAGCAGTTACCAATACGAGCAGTACTTC. Residues: CASSYQYEQYF. This sequence joins TRBV7-9 and TRBJ2-7; D gene unclear. The V gene lost 6 bases and the J gene lost 4 bases, with 7 bases spanning the gap. The germline CDR1 and CDR2 sequences are SEHNR and FQNEAQ (reference sequence). This CDR3 is 11 amino acids long. Filled out from reference TRBV7-9 and TRBJ2-7, the complete variable domain reads DTGVSQNPRHKITKRGQNVTFRCDPISEHNRLYWYRQTLGQGPEFLTYFQNEAQLEKSRLLSDRFSAERPKGSFSTLEIQRTEQGDSAMYLCASSYQYEQYFGPGTRLTVT.

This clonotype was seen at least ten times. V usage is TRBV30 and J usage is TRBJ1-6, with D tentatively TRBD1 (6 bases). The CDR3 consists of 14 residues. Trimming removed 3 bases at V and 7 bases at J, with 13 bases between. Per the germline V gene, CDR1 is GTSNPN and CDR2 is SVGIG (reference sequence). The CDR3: CAWRRGSLNSPLHF. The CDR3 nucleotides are TGTGCCTGGAGAAGGGGGAGTCTGAATTCACCCCTCCACTTT.

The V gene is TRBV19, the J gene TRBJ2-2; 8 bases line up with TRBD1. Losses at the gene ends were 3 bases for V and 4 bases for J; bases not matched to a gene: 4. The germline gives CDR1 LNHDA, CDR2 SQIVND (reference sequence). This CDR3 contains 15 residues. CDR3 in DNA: TGTGCCAGTAGTATCAGGGGGCGAGGCACCGGGGAGCTGTTTTTT. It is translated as CASSIRGRGTGELFF.

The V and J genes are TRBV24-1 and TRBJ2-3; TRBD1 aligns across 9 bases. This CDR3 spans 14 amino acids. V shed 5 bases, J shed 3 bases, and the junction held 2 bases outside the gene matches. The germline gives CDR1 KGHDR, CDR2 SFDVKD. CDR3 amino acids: CATSGTGVTDTQYF. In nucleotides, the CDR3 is TGTGCCACCAGTGGGACAGGGGTGACAGATACGCAGTATTTT.

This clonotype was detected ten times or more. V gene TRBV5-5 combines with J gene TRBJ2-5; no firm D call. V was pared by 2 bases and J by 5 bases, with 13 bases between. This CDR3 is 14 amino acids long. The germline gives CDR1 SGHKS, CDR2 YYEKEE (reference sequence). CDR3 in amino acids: CASSFDRVVETQYF. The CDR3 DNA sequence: TGTGCCAGCAGCTTTGATCGAGTGGTTGAGACCCAGTACTTC.